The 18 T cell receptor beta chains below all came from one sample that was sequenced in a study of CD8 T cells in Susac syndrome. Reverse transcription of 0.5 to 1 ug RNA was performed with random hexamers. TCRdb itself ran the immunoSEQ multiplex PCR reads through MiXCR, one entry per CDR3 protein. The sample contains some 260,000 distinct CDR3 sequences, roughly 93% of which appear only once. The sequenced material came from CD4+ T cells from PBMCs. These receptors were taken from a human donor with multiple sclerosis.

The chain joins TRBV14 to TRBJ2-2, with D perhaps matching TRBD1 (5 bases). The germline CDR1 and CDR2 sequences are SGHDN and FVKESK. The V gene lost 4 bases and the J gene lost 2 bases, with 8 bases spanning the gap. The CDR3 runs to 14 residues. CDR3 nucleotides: TGTGCCAGCAGCCTCAGGGTTAACACCGGGGAGCTGTTTTTT. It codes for CASSLRVNTGELFF.

DNA for the CDR3: TGCAGCGTTGACGATACTGTTTATGGCTACACCTTC. It specifies CSVDDTVYGYTF. V and J are TRBV29-1 and TRBJ1-2; D is unresolved. The CDR3 is 12 residues long. Germline V lookup: CDR1 SQVTM, CDR2 ANQGSEA. V was trimmed by 3 bases and J by 5 bases, leaving 10 bases between them.

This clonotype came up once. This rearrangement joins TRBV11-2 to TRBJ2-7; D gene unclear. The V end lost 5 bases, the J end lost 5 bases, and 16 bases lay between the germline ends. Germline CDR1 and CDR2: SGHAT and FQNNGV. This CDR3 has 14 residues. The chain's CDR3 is CASSIGHPRDEQYV. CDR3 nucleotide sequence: TGTGCCAGCAGCATCGGCCACCCGAGAGACGAGCAGTACGTC.

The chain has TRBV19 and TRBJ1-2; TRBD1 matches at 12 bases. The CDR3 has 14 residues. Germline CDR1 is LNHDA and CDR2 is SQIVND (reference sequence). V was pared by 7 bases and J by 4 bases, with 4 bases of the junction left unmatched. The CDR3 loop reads CASKGTGGAYGYTF. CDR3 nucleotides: TGTGCCAGTAAAGGGACAGGGGGCGCCTATGGCTACACCTTC.

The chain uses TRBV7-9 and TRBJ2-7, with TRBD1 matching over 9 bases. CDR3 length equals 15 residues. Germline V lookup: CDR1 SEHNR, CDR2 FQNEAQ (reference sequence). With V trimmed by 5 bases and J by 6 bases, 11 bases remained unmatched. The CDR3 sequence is CASSIGGTGFAEQYF. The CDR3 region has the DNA TGTGCCAGCAGCATTGGGGGGACAGGGTTCGCCGAGCAGTACTTC.

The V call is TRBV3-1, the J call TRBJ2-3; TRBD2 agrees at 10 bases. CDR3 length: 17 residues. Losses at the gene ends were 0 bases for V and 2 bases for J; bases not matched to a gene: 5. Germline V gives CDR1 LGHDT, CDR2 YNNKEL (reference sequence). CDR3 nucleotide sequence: TGTGCCAGCAGCCAAGATAAACTAGCGGGGCTCACAGATACGCAGTATTTT. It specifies CASSQDKLAGLTDTQYF.

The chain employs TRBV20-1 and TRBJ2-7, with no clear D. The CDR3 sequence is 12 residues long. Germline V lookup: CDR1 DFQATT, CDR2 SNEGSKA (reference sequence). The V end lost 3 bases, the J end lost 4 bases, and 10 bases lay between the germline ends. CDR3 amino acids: CSASRAVYEQYF. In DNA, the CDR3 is TGCAGTGCTAGCCGGGCCGTGTACGAGCAGTACTTC.

CDR3 in DNA: TGTGCCAGCAGCTTGCTCATTCGGCAGATGAACACTGAAGCTTTCTTT. This translates into CASSLLIRQMNTEAFF. This sequence joins TRBV5-6 and TRBJ1-1; no clear D. The CDR3 is made up of 16 amino acids. CDR1 and CDR2 from the germline V gene are SGHDT and YYEEEE. Trimming removed 1 base at V and 0 bases at J, with 13 bases between.

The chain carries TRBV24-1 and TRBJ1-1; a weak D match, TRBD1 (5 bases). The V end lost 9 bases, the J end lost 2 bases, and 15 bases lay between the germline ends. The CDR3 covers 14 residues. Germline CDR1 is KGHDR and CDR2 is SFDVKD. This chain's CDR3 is CATPPGTENTEAFF. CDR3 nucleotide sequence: TGTGCCACCCCCCCCGGGACGGAAAACACTGAAGCTTTCTTT.

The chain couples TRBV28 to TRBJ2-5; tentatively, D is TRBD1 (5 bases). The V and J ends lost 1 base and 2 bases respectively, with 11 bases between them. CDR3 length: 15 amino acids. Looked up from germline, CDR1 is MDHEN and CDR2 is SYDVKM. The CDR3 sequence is CASSLSGSPQETQYF. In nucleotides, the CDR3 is TGTGCCAGCAGTTTATCAGGGTCCCCACAAGAGACCCAGTACTTC.

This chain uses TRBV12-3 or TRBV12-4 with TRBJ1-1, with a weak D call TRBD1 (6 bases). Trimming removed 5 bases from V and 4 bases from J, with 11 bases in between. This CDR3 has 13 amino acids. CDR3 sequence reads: CASSHGQRTEAFF. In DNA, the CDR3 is TGTGCCAGCAGTCACGGACAGCGCACTGAAGCTTTCTTT.

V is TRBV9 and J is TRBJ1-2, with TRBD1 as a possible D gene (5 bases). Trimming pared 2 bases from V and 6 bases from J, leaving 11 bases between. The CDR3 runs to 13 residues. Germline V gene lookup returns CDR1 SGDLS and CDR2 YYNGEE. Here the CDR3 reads CASSVSGPHGYTF. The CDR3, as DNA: TGTGCCAGCAGCGTTTCAGGGCCCCATGGCTACACCTTC. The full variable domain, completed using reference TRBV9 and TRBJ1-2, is DSGVTQTPKHLITATGQRVTLRCSPRSGDLSVYWYQQSLDQGLQFLIQYYNGEERAKGNILERFSAQQFPDLHSELNLSSLELGDSALYFCASSVSGPHGYTFGSGTRLTVV.

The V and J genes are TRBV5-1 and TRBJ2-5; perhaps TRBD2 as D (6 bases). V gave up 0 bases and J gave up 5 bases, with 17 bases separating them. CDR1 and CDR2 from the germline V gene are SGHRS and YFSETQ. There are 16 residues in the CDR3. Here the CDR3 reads CASSLAGGGPLETQYF. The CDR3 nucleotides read TGCGCCAGCAGCTTGGCCGGGGGAGGCCCCTTGGAGACCCAGTACTTC.

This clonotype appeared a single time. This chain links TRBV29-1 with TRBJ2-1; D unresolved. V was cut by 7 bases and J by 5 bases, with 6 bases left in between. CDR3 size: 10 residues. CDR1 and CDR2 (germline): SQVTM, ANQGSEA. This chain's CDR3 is CSDQDNEQFF. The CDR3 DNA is TGCAGCGACCAGGACAATGAGCAGTTCTTC.

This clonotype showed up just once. The CDR3 sequence: CSVELVAGARETQYF. The CDR3, as DNA: TGCAGCGTTGAGCTCGTGGCAGGGGCCAGGGAGACCCAGTACTTC. V and J are TRBV29-1 and TRBJ2-5; a weak D match, TRBD1 (6 bases). Germline CDR1 is SQVTM and CDR2 is ANQGSEA. This CDR3 is 15 amino acids long. The V end was cut by 3 bases, the J end by 5 bases, with 19 bases between.

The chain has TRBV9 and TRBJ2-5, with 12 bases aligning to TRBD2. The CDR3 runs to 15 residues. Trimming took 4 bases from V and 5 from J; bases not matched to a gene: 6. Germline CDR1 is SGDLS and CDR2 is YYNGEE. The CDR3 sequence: CASSLGLAGFETQYF. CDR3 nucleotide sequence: TGTGCCAGCAGCTTGGGACTAGCGGGTTTCGAGACCCAGTACTTC.

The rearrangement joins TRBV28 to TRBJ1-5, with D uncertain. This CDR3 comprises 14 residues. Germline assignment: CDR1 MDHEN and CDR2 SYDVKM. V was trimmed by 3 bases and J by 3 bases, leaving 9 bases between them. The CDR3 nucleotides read TGTGCCAGCAGTTTGAGTCAAGTCAATCAGCCCCAGCATTTT. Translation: CASSLSQVNQPQHF. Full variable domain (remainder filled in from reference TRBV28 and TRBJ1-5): DVKVTQSSRYLVKRTGEKVFLECVQDMDHENMFWYRQDPGLGLRLIYFSYDVKMKEKGDIPEGYSVSREKKERFSLILESASTNQTSMYLCASSLSQVNQPQHFGDGTRLSIL.

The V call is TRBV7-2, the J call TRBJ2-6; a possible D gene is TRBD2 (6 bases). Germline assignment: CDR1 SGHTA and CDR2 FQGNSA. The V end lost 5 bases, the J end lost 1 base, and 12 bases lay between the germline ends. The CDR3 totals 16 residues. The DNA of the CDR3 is TGTGCCAGCAGCGCCTTCGGGGGTTCTGGGGCCAACGTCCTGACTTTC. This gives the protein CASSAFGGSGANVLTF. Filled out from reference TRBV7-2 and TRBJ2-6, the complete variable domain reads GAGVSQSPSNKVTEKGKDVELRCDPISGHTALYWYRQSLGQGLEFLIYFQGNSAPDKSGLPSDRFSAERTGGSVSTLTIQRTQQEDSAVYLCASSAFGGSGANVLTFGAGSRLTVL.